The present entry profiles one T cell receptor beta chain with its context. Its antigen remains undetermined. Base qualities are not recorded, but no much larger clone differs from it by a single base. The library was produced with the immunoSEQ multiplex PCR assay. The multiplex PCR relied on a mix of 60 forward primers for TCR Vbeta segments and 13 reverse primers for TCR Jbeta segments. The CDR3 region of rearranged TCR beta genes was amplified from genomic DNA with a multiplex PCR assay. On the Illumina HiSeq System, the amplified TCR beta libraries were sequenced as 87-base-pair reads. For the original study's pipeline: In a later analysis, tens of millions of unique TCR beta chains were counted across the roughly 610 repertoires, and some 10 million of these chains were shared by at least two donors. A nearest-neighbor algorithm error-corrected the raw reads and collapsed the reads into unique sequences, merging closely related sequences to remove PCR and sequencing errors. To assign V, D and J gene segments, CDR3 sequences were aligned to IMGT reference sequences. For a sequence to be retained, a match of at least six nucleotides was required to both a V gene segment and a J gene segment. Rearrangements were called productive when the CDR3 lacked stop codons and stayed in frame with V and J; all others were non-productive. Following IMGT convention, CDR3 was defined as the stretch from the second conserved V-encoded cysteine to the conserved J-encoded phenylalanine. In an earlier analysis of roughly 610 of the donors, sequences lacking an unambiguous match to a single V gene segment were excluded. In an earlier analysis of some 590 of the donors, a V segment was called functional when productive rearrangements were above 56.7%, and segregating when the standard deviation between donors exceeded 5%. A statistical classification framework was built for diagnosing cytomegalovirus status from the catalog of TCR beta chain sequences. A later analysis assigned V and J genes by comparing TCR nucleotide sequences with IMGT/GENE-DB human TR gene sequences. A later analysis assigned CDR3 sequences and most-parsimonious VDJ recombination scenarios with the TCRdist pipeline. In a later analysis, each TCR beta chain was defined by its CDR3 amino acid sequence together with its V-gene family, and reads without a unique V-gene family were excluded. To address suspected cross-contamination and a sequencing artifact, a later analysis removed approximately 600 highly shared, low-generation-probability nucleotide sequences. In a later analysis, a clonal expansion index was calculated for each public chain from normalized within-repertoire ranks of inferred template counts. Generation probabilities in a later analysis came from a VDJ recombination model fitted to out-of-frame rearrangements, and those results were checked against IGoR. A later analysis scored TCR-TCR, TCR-HLA and TCR-CMV co-occurrence with hypergeometric tests, applying a repertoire-size bias correction to TCR pairs. False discovery rates were estimated in a later analysis by permuting HLA or CMV assignments 20 times. A later analysis grouped co-occurring TCRs with DBSCAN, adding TCRdist sequence similarity when clustering within HLA-allele-positive subsets. For co-occurrence clustering, repertoires with fewer than 30,000 or more than 120,000 public chains were excluded, along with 5 or 6 repertoires with anomalous nucleotide sharing. As stored in TCRdb, this immuneACCESS dataset retains in-frame rearrangements with V and J assigned. A fraction of the clones does not appear; measured against another copy, unresolved V genes explain less than half of the discrepancy, and the remainder lacks a known reason. That table is the source of V, J and clone size, and D and trimming were worked out from the DNA. For this sample there are 95,000 to 150,000 clones; 75% to 85% appear just once. The top ten clonotypes cover 9% to 9.5% of the sample.

The germline V gene gives CDR1 as SGHVS and CDR2 as FQNEAQ. The CDR3, from cysteine to phenylalanine, totals 17 residues. The kept DNA is CDR3 alone, 51 bases in frame from the first base. Trimming takes 1 base off V and 2 bases off J; junction bases not matched to a gene: 4. These data come from a study of cytomegalovirus exposure and HLA in healthy donors (dated by TCRdb to 2016 to 2017). Regarding the complete study: In an earlier analysis of 450 to 750 of the donors, roughly 300 Gb of sequence data and some 120 million unique TCR beta sequences from about 190 million T cells were reported. Donor age, sex, ethnicity and CMV serostatus were compiled together with the repertoire data. In a later analysis, previously published TCR beta repertoires from about 670 donors were re-analyzed and high-resolution HLA genotyping was added so that TCR occurrence patterns could be studied. Five DR-DQ haplotypes were handled as single units for association and clustering, since linkage in the cohort was strong. Of the roughly 400 genotyped donors, about 80% fell in the genetic ancestry cluster associated with self-reported Caucasian donors. The later analysis used no new phenotypic data to find candidate immune exposures, relying instead on TCR beta sequences and their occurrence across donors. All discovery cohort repertoires had been generated using a single sequencing platform. The study used immunosequencing to profile the T cell repertoires of 666 subjects and linked those repertoires to cytomegalovirus serostatus. Among approximately 370 genotyped donors of the cohort, an average of about 220,000 unique TCR beta nucleotide sequences was sequenced per donor, of which 15% to 20% were non-productive. The number of typed donors differed by locus: roughly 629-630 for A, B, C, DRB1 and DQB1; 500 to 550 for DQA1; approximately 600 for DPA1; and about 450 for DPB1. An early release that covered roughly 600 HLA-typed donors contained around 300 gigabases of sequencing data and some 87 million unique TCR sequences. A later genetic analysis took genome-wide SNP genotypes for 398 of the 666 donors and used that subset as a discovery cohort. The study aimed to test whether cataloging public T cell receptors could reveal signatures of past pathogen exposure. HLA typing covered class I and class II loci at four-digit resolution. High-throughput TCR immunosequencing, statistical association of individual TCRs with disease status, and machine learning were combined to predict cytomegalovirus infection status. In addition to the first cohort of roughly 670 subjects, a separate validation cohort of under 150 different subjects was used. An earlier analysis of 587 of the donors used high-throughput TCR beta sequencing to judge whether each TCR beta V gene segment behaved as functional or pseudogenic.

What the authors observed across the whole study: A cluster of highly shared sequence variants was judged likely to represent a technical artifact of the sequencing pipeline. A later analysis reported that several top co-occurrence clusters appeared linked to parvovirus B19, influenza, CMV and Epstein-Barr virus. Linkage disequilibrium might explain the correlated functional status among segregating V segments, but an unknown experimental factor could not be excluded. A further reported finding was that TCR beta sequences accurately predicted the HLA-A and HLA-B alleles for most subjects in the first cohort. When HLA alleles, especially DR and DQ, strongly co-occurred, TCR associations were difficult to assign to individual alleles. Cytomegalovirus status was reported to be diagnosed by the classifier with high specificity and sensitivity in both the original and validation cohorts. In the study, 150 to 200 TCR beta chains were listed as associated with cytomegalovirus. In this cohort, only TCR beta chains were sequenced, and detectable features were limited by the absence of alpha or paired-chain data. Because the 87-base-pair reads could not distinguish some IMGT-functional V segments, including TRBV6-2 and TRBV6-3, those segments were excluded. Most TCR sequences were seen in very few donors, while some public TCRs were found in many individuals. In a later analysis, TCR association rates were found to vary across HLA loci, with the most associated TCRs seen for DRB1 alleles and the fewest for HLA-C alleles. In a later analysis, 16,951 TCR beta sequences were associated with specific HLA alleles at a false discovery rate of 0.05. Because counts were too low, 15 or so rarely observed V segments, including chromosome 9 orphons, were excluded from the earlier analysis of around 590 of the donors. Roughly uniform sequencing depth across donors was assumed in presence/absence analyses, although this assumption may not hold. Because HLA typing was missing for some donors at each locus, association tests included only the typed subset. CMV serostatus was the only immune exposure information available for the cohort. In a later analysis, most CMV-associated TCR beta chains were found to appear HLA-restricted, with HLA associations seemingly driven largely by CMV exposure. According to a later genetic analysis, donors in an Asian-associated ancestry cluster had fewer N-insertions in productive TCRs than the approximately 670-donor mean. Broadly in line with IMGT annotations, most TCR beta V segments showed up in productive rearrangements about 87% or about 30% of the time in an earlier analysis of 450 to 600 of the donors. The authors suggested that the approach could potentially be extended to other disease states and immunological phenotypes. A few of the identified cytomegalovirus-associated TCR beta chains were confirmed in vitro to be specific for cytomegalovirus antigens. In a later analysis, HLA-associated TCR beta chains were found to be more clonally expanded and to have lower generation probabilities than equally common non-associated chains. In a later genetic analysis, a missense DCLRE1C variant was associated with V-gene and J-gene trimming of TCR beta chains, and the association was replicated in an independent cohort.

The cohort comprised several hundred healthy bone marrow donors. At the time of sampling, all cohort members were nominally healthy, though unrecorded immune exposures were likely present. The donor was CMV seropositive and belonged to the group of 250 to 300 seropositive cohort members. Each donor provided a peripheral blood sample, and peripheral blood mononuclear cells were used for TCR beta sequencing. Genomic DNA was extracted from the blood cell samples with the Qiagen DNeasy Blood Extraction Kit. Sequencing used PBMCs. Rearrangement joined TRBV7-8 to TRBJ2-3, with 12 bases aligning to TRBD2. The sequence derives from a woman aged 45-65 years in good health and CMV-seropositive. Here the CDR3 is given as CASSLGGLAGTTDTQYF. The nucleotide sequence reads as follows: TGTGCCAGCAGCTTAGGCGGACTAGCGGGGACCACAGATACGCAGTATTTT.